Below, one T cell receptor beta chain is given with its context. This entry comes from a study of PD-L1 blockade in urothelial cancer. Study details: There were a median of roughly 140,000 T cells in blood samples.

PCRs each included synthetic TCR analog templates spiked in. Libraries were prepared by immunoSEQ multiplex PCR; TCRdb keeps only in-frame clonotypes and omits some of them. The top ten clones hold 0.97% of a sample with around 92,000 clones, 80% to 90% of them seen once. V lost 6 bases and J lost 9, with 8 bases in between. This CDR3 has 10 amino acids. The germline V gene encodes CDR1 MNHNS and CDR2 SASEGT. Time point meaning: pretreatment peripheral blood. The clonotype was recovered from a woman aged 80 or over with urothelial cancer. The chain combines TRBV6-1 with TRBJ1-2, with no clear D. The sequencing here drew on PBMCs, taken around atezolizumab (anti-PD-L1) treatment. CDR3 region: CASSHDSYTF. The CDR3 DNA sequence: TGTGCCAGCAGCCACGACAGCTACACCTTC.